This TCR beta chain is from a study of blood T cell repertoires in COVID-19. TCRdb's copy holds only in-frame clones and misses some; the assay was immunoSEQ multiplex PCR. The table includes roughly 700,000 clones, just under 90% detected once. The receptor was isolated from a woman aged 18 to 35 with acute or convalescent COVID-19. Sequencing was carried out using peripheral blood.

In DNA form, the CDR3 reads TGTGCCAGCAGCCAAGAACTAGCGGGGGACTACAATGAGCAGTTCTTC. Its protein is CASSQELAGDYNEQFF. This chain links TRBV4-2 with TRBJ2-1, with 11 bases aligning to TRBD2. J was trimmed by 3 bases and V by 0 bases; bases with no gene match: 1. The CDR3 sequence is 16 residues long. Germline assignment: CDR1 LGHNA and CDR2 YNFKEQ.